The 22 T cell receptor beta chains below all came from one sample that was sequenced in a study of alternative splicing in chronic myeloid leukemia remission. Whole-study context: Trial remission samples were taken at major or complete molecular response, at 12 or 24 months.

Each library started from approximately 1,000 ng total RNA with poly-A enrichment. TCRdb re-called the bulk RNA-seq reads and gives one entry per CDR3 protein, without DNA. The table records about 530 distinct CDR3 sequences, around 96% of them present only once. The sequencing used PBMCs or total blood leukocytes (not recorded which), collected during remission. These receptors originate from an adult with chronic myeloid leukemia.

The chain links TRBV2 to TRBJ1-1. This CDR3 contains 13 residues. Germline CDR1 SNHLY, CDR2 FYNNEI. Here the CDR3 reads CASTQTENTEAFF.

The chain recombines TRBV12-3 or TRBV12-4 with TRBJ2-7. The CDR3 length is 13 residues. The CDR3 sequence: CASSLGSSYEQYF.

The chain recombines TRBV5-1 with TRBJ2-1; the D call from TCRdb, TRBD2, cannot be confirmed without DNA. The germline V gene has CDR1 SGHRS and CDR2 YFSETQ. The CDR3 sequence is 17 residues long. This CDR3 reads CASSLEPGRGPYNEQFF.

CDR3 protein: CASSPAGTPNYGYTF. The gene calls are TRBV4-2 and TRBJ1-2. The length of the CDR3 is 15 residues. Germline-derived CDR1 and CDR2 are LGHNA and YNFKEQ.

The CDR3 sequence is CASSLGRSGYEQFF. This rearrangement joins TRBV7-2 to TRBJ2-1; no DNA is available, so the TRBD2 call from TCRdb remains unchecked. This CDR3 comprises 14 residues. Germline lookup yields CDR1 SGHTA and CDR2 FQGNSA.

The chain couples TRBV12-3 or TRBV12-4 to TRBJ2-2; TCRdb reports TRBD2, a call that lacks DNA to check it against. The CDR3 extends over 15 amino acids. CDR3 in amino acids: CASKLAGGNTGELFF.

This rearrangement joins TRBV2 to TRBJ2-1; TCRdb calls TRBD2, which cannot be checked without DNA. Germline loops: CDR1 SNHLY, CDR2 FYNNEI. The CDR3 is made up of 15 amino acids. The CDR3 protein is CASRPGLAGVHEQFF.

In this sample, this clonotype turned up once. The V and J genes are TRBV27 and TRBJ1-1. This CDR3 is 13 amino acids long. Germline values: CDR1 MNHEY, CDR2 SMNVEV (reference sequence). The CDR3 loop reads CASSNRGVTEAFF.

The chain carries TRBV6-6 and TRBJ1-2. Germline CDR1 reads MNHNY; CDR2 reads SVGAGI (reference sequence). The CDR3 runs 14 residues. The chain's CDR3 is CASSYTGQQYGYTF.

The J gene is TRBJ2-1, the V gene TRBV14; the D call of TRBD1 rests on TCRdb alone, since no DNA is present to check it. The CDR3 has 16 amino acids. The germline CDR1 and CDR2 sequences are SGHDN and FVKESK. The CDR3 reads CASSQDPGQGDNEQFF.

This clonotype appeared a single time. The chain uses TRBV20-1 and TRBJ1-3. CDR3 length: 11 amino acids. Looked up from germline, CDR1 is DFQATT and CDR2 is SNEGSKA (reference sequence). CDR3 region: CSALRGNTIYF.

The chain recombines TRBV19 with TRBJ2-5; TCRdb names TRBD2, which stays unverified in the absence of DNA. The CDR3 runs to 14 residues. Germline CDR1 and CDR2: LNHDA and SQIVND (reference sequence). The CDR3: CASSPRSRAETQYF.

The gene calls are TRBV20-1 and TRBJ2-1; TCRdb indicates TRBD2, and absent DNA this call remains unverified. Per the germline V gene, CDR1 is DFQATT and CDR2 is SNEGSKA (reference sequence). The CDR3 length is 14 residues. The CDR3 loop is CSARPGGVYNEQFF.

The V and J genes are TRBV20-1 and TRBJ2-7; TCRdb calls TRBD2, which cannot be checked without DNA. Germline CDR1 DFQATT, CDR2 SNEGSKA (reference sequence). CDR3 length: 13 amino acids. The CDR3: CSATQGGTYEQYF.

This chain uses TRBV6-5 with TRBJ2-3. The germline CDR1 and CDR2 sequences are MNHEY and SVGAGI. CDR3 length: 13 residues. CDR3 protein: CASSPSGTDTQYF.

The chain uses TRBV12-3 or TRBV12-4 and TRBJ1-6. The CDR3 is 17 amino acids. CDR3 loop: CASSYRPASSYNSPLHF.

This clonotype showed up just once. The V gene is TRBV6-2 or TRBV6-3, the J gene TRBJ1-2. Germline loops: CDR1 MNHEY, CDR2 SVGEGT. CDR3 length: 15 residues. The CDR3: CASSYSPDLNYGYTF.

The CDR3 region is CASSLLRQGDTGELFF. The chain uses TRBV7-3 and TRBJ2-2; as DNA is missing, the TRBD2 call by TCRdb cannot be tested. Germline CDR1 reads SGHTA; CDR2 reads FQGTGA. There are 16 residues in the CDR3.

V usage is TRBV29-1 and J usage is TRBJ2-1. CDR3 length: 14 amino acids. Germline loops: CDR1 SQVTM, CDR2 ANQGSEA. The chain's CDR3 is CSVVFGSSYNEQFF.

J is TRBJ1-6 and V is TRBV5-4; TCRdb proposes TRBD1, but this gene call is untestable without DNA. Germline V gives CDR1 SGHNT, CDR2 YYREEE (reference sequence). CDR3 length equals 16 residues. CDR3 amino acids: CASSSSGQGGNSPLHF.

This clonotype has just one count. The chain is built from TRBV10-1 and TRBJ2-3. This CDR3 comprises 15 residues. Germline CDR1 reads WNHNN; CDR2 reads SYGVQD (reference sequence). The CDR3 spells CASSPNAFRTDTQYF.

The genes are TRBV2 and TRBJ2-3. This CDR3 region has 11 residues. Germline-derived CDR1 and CDR2 are SNHLY and FYNNEI. This CDR3 reads CASTVTDTQYF. The complete variable domain, with remaining parts taken from reference TRBV2 and TRBJ2-3, reads EPEVTQTPSHQVTQMGQEVILRCVPISNHLYFYWYRQILGQKVEFLVSFYNNEISEKSEIFDDQFSVERPDGSNFTLKIRSTKLEDSAMYFCASTVTDTQYFGPGTRLTVL.